This T cell receptor beta chain was observed in a study of cytotoxic CD8 clonotypes in ibrutinib-treated CLL. Study summary: Among patients, about 24 responded partially and 2 completely; around 14 then stayed remitted and approximately twelve progressed after median roughly 68 months. Median treatment time before response sampling was eleven to twelve months, range 6 to 36. Notes on the study in general: Public clonotypes were seen rarely and were contracted or stable on treatment. Having risen at ibrutinib response, clonality had fallen back toward baseline by progression.

Germline CDR1 LNHDA, CDR2 SQIVND (reference sequence). The V end was cut by 6 bases, the J end by 4 bases, with 18 bases between. The CDR3 runs to 15 residues. This clone was counted only a few times. Its antigen is not known. The repertoire was sequenced with immunoSEQ multiplex PCR; TCRdb's copy has only in-frame clones and lacks some. The sample records around 200,000 clones, about four fifths being singletons. The chain links TRBV19 to TRBJ1-2; no definite D call. Sequencing was performed on PBMCs, taken after 12 months of ibrutinib treatment. The TCR originated in a human donor with chronic lymphocytic leukemia. CDR3 in amino acids: CASSPEREFLYGYTF. The CDR3 nucleotides are TGTGCCAGTAGCCCAGAGAGGGAGTTCCTCTATGGCTACACCTTC.